These 26 T cell receptor beta chains came from one sample sequenced in a study of CD8+ T cells in alopecia areata. After isolation, RNA underwent reverse transcription to generate cDNA as the sequencing template. Assay used: immunoSEQ multiplex PCR; TCRdb lists only in-frame clones, some missing. The repertoire has 180,000 or so clones, over 55% of them found once; the top ten carry roughly 1.7%. The sample in question was CD4+ T cells sorted from blood, obtained at week 0. These receptors all come from a human donor with alopecia areata.

By sample share, this clone is medium-sized (0.01 to 0.1%). The CDR3, as DNA: TGTGCCAGCAGCTCCCGGGACAGGGGGCGCACCGGGGAGCTGTTTTTT. It yields the protein CASSSRDRGRTGELFF. The rearrangement links TRBV7-9 to TRBJ2-2; 12 positions agree with TRBD1. J gave up 4 bases and V 4 bases, and 4 bases lay outside the gene matches. From germline, CDR1 is SEHNR and CDR2 FQNEAQ (reference sequence). This CDR3 region has 16 residues.

This sequence joins TRBV7-6 and TRBJ2-2; no firm D call. The CDR3 loop spans 12 amino acids. Germline V gene lookup returns CDR1 SGHVS and CDR2 FNYEAQ. V lost 4 bases and J 9 bases, leaving 9 bases between the germline ends. The CDR3 here is CASSSYSWELFF. The CDR3 DNA reads as TGTGCCAGCAGCTCGTATTCGTGGGAGCTGTTTTTT. Looking up the rest from reference TRBV7-6 and TRBJ2-2 gives the full variable domain: GAGVSQSPRYKVTKRGQDVALRCDPISGHVSLYWYRQALGQGPEFLTYFNYEAQQDKSGLPNDRFSAERPEGSISTLTIQRTEQRDSAMYRCASSSYSWELFFGEGSRLTVL.

V and J are TRBV5-1 and TRBJ1-1; D unresolved. Germline V gene sequence: CDR1 SGHRS, CDR2 YFSETQ. The CDR3 has 14 amino acids. Trimming pared 0 bases from V and 6 bases from J, leaving 12 bases between. The CDR3 here is CASSLGLEGSEAFF. In DNA, the CDR3 is TGCGCCAGCAGCTTGGGGCTCGAGGGTTCTGAAGCTTTCTTT. The whole variable domain, filled in from reference TRBV5-1 and TRBJ1-1, reads KAGVTQTPRYLIKTRGQQVTLSCSPISGHRSVSWYQQTPGQGLQFLFEYFSETQRNKGNFPGRFSGRQFSNSRSEMNVSTLELGDSALYLCASSLGLEGSEAFFGQGTRLTVV.

V is TRBV2 and J is TRBJ1-4; unclear D gene. The CDR3 contains 14 residues. V was trimmed by 7 bases and J by 4 bases, leaving 13 bases between them. The V gene's germline CDR1 is SNHLY and CDR2 FYNNEI. The CDR3 coding sequence is TGTGCCAGCACGGCTCAGTCCAATAATGAAAAACTGTTTTTT. It codes for CASTAQSNNEKLFF.

This chain links TRBV29-1 with TRBJ2-1; 12 positions match TRBD2. Trimming took 4 bases from V and 3 from J; bases not matched to a gene: 4. The CDR3 runs 15 residues. The germline V gene encodes CDR1 SQVTM and CDR2 ANQGSEA. The CDR3 sequence is CSVAPGLAGYNEQFF. The CDR3 DNA follows: TGCAGCGTTGCCCCGGGACTAGCGGGCTACAATGAGCAGTTCTTC.

This chain uses TRBV4-3 with TRBJ1-5; no clear D. Per the germline V gene, CDR1 is LGHNA and CDR2 is YSLEER. The V end lost 0 bases, the J end lost 1 base, and 4 bases lay between the germline ends. This CDR3 spans 14 amino acids. CDR3 amino acids: CASSQDVSNQPQHF. The CDR3 DNA reads as TGCGCCAGCAGCCAAGATGTAAGCAATCAGCCCCAGCATTTT.

This clone was seen a few times. The gene calls are TRBV30 and TRBJ1-2, with D unclear. Germline CDR1 is GTSNPN and CDR2 is SVGIG (reference sequence). Trimming removed 4 bases from V and 4 bases from J, with 10 bases in between. CDR3 size: 12 residues. This CDR3 is CAWKPETYGYTF. CDR3 nucleotides: TGTGCCTGGAAACCGGAAACCTATGGCTACACCTTC.

This clone was found once. The chain combines TRBV5-6 with TRBJ1-5; the D is unclear. This CDR3 contains 14 residues. Germline V gene lookup returns CDR1 SGHDT and CDR2 YYEEEE. The germline V and J ends were trimmed by 1 base and 5 bases, with 10 bases remaining between them. CDR3 nucleotide sequence: TGTGCCAGCAGCTTGCGGAGGAGCGATCAGCCCCAGCATTTT. This gives the protein CASSLRRSDQPQHF.

The chain is built from TRBV14 and TRBJ2-1, with D possibly TRBD2 on 5 matching bases. Germline V gene data show CDR1 as SGHDN and CDR2 as FVKESK. Trimming left V 1 base short and J 1 base short, with 11 bases between. The CDR3 extends over 16 amino acids. As DNA, the CDR3 is TGTGCCAGCAGCCAAGTATTCGGGGATTCCTACAATGAGCAGTTCTTC. Its translation is CASSQVFGDSYNEQFF.

This clone was counted a few times. The chain couples TRBV7-9 to TRBJ1-2, with D perhaps TRBD1 (6 bases). CDR1 and CDR2 (germline): SEHNR, FQNEAQ (reference sequence). Trimming took 1 base from V and 4 from J, leaving 10 bases between them. The CDR3 has 14 amino acids. CDR3 loop: CASSLEGGPYGYTF. CDR3 DNA: TGTGCCAGCAGCTTAGAGGGGGGTCCCTATGGCTACACCTTC. Complete variable domain (other parts from reference TRBV7-9 and TRBJ1-2): DTGVSQNPRHKITKRGQNVTFRCDPISEHNRLYWYRQTLGQGPEFLTYFQNEAQLEKSRLLSDRFSAERPKGSFSTLEIQRTEQGDSAMYLCASSLEGGPYGYTFGSGTRLTVV.

This clone came up a few times. This chain uses TRBV29-1 with TRBJ2-3; D ambiguous. This CDR3 spans 10 amino acids. The germline V gene encodes CDR1 SQVTM and CDR2 ANQGSEA. V gave up 7 bases and J gave up 6 bases, with 8 bases separating them. The CDR3 sequence: CSAEADTQYF. The CDR3 DNA is TGCAGCGCCGAGGCCGATACGCAGTATTTT.

This chain connects TRBV30 to TRBJ1-1; D unresolved. The V and J ends lost 0 bases and 0 bases respectively, with 11 bases between them. The CDR3 covers 15 residues. Germline assignment: CDR1 GTSNPN and CDR2 SVGIG (reference sequence). Written as DNA, the CDR3 is TGTGCCTGGAGTGTAGGGCCGGGCCTGAACACTGAAGCTTTCTTT. It specifies CAWSVGPGLNTEAFF.

A few counts support this clone. The V call is TRBV10-3, the J call TRBJ2-2, with D unclear. Trimming shortened V by 4 bases and J by 2 bases, and 5 bases separated the two germline ends. This CDR3 spans 13 amino acids. CDR1 is ENHRY, CDR2 SYGVKD, per germline. The CDR3 bases are TGTGCCATCAGTGTCCCAAACACCGGGGAGCTGTTTTTT. Translating gives CAISVPNTGELFF.

The chain has TRBV14 and TRBJ2-2; D is uncertain. The germline V and J ends were trimmed by 1 base and 5 bases, with 14 bases remaining between them. Germline V CDR1 and CDR2: SGHDN, FVKESK. The CDR3 is made up of 16 amino acids. The CDR3 nucleotides read TGTGCCAGCAGCCAAGTTGATCGTACTACTACCGGGGAGCTGTTTTTT. It yields the protein CASSQVDRTTTGELFF.

The chain has TRBV30 and TRBJ2-1; D might be TRBD1 or TRBD2, each matching 5 bases. From germline, CDR1 is GTSNPN and CDR2 SVGIG (reference sequence). The V end was cut by 5 bases, the J end by 7 bases, with 15 bases between. This CDR3 has 13 residues. The CDR3 DNA is TGTGCCTGGGGACTTCGCAGGGAAAATGAGCAGTTCTTC. Amino acids: CAWGLRRENEQFF.

This clone was recorded once. This rearrangement joins TRBV30 to TRBJ1-2; D is unclear. V was pared by 0 bases and J by 7 bases, with 6 bases between. The CDR3 loop spans 11 amino acids. CDR1 and CDR2 (germline): GTSNPN, SVGIG (reference sequence). The DNA of the CDR3 is TGTGCCTGGAGTGTAGGAGCTGGCTACACCTTC. Its translation is CAWSVGAGYTF.

The chain carries TRBV7-2 and TRBJ1-2; 10 positions agree with TRBD1. V dropped 6 bases and J dropped 5; count of bases not matched to a gene: 6. The CDR3 length is 14 residues. CDR1 and CDR2 (germline): SGHTA, FQGNSA. In DNA form, the CDR3 reads TGTGCCAGCAGGGCCGGGACAGGGGATTATGGCTACACCTTC. This codes for CASRAGTGDYGYTF.

The V and J genes are TRBV6-1 and TRBJ2-3; 9 bases align to TRBD2. The CDR3 sequence is 14 residues long. CDR1 and CDR2 from the germline V gene are MNHNS and SASEGT. J lost 4 bases, V lost 7 bases, and 6 bases had no gene match. The CDR3: CASNPGLASDTQYF. CDR3 nucleotide sequence: TGTGCCAGCAACCCGGGACTAGCTTCAGATACGCAGTATTTT.

V usage is TRBV15 and J usage is TRBJ2-3; 8 nucleotides align to TRBD1. With V trimmed by 3 bases and J by 7 bases, 12 bases remained unmatched. The CDR3 spans 16 residues. From germline, CDR1 is LNHNV and CDR2 YYDKDF (reference sequence). CDR3 loop: CATSRSRDRLTYTQYF. The CDR3 DNA sequence: TGTGCCACCAGCAGGAGCCGGGACAGGCTTACCTATACGCAGTATTTT.

The CDR3 bases are TGTGCCAGCAGCTCCCTCGGGGACAGGGTCACCTACGAGCAGTACTTC. Translating it yields CASSSLGDRVTYEQYF. The chain uses TRBV7-2 and TRBJ2-7, with 9 bases lining up with TRBD1. V shed 4 bases, J shed 2 bases, and the junction held 9 bases outside the gene matches. Germline CDR1 SGHTA, CDR2 FQGNSA. The length of the CDR3 is 16 residues.

This chain connects TRBV7-9 to TRBJ2-3; D is unclear. The CDR3 is 11 residues long. V shed 4 bases and J shed 2 bases, with 1 base lying between them. The germline V gene has CDR1 SEHNR and CDR2 FQNEAQ (reference sequence). This chain's CDR3 is CASSSTDTQYF. DNA of the CDR3: TGTGCCAGCAGCTCCACAGATACGCAGTATTTT.

The chain combines TRBV4-3 with TRBJ2-5; TRBD1 is a possible D gene (6 bases). Germline CDR1 LGHNA, CDR2 YSLEER. The CDR3 consists of 15 residues. The V gene lost 0 bases and the J gene lost 5 bases, with 13 bases spanning the gap. CDR3 loop: CASSQDPGTSETQYF. CDR3 DNA: TGCGCCAGCAGCCAAGACCCCGGGACATCCGAGACCCAGTACTTC.

This clone was detected a few times. The chain links TRBV9 to TRBJ1-1; D call uncertain. The CDR3 extends over 13 amino acids. Trimming removed 0 bases at V and 11 bases at J, with 14 bases between. The germline gives CDR1 SGDLS, CDR2 YYNGEE. The CDR3 sequence: CASSVGSGPLAFF. The CDR3 bases are TGTGCCAGCAGCGTAGGGTCTGGCCCACTGGCTTTCTTT.

This clone occurred a few times. V and J are TRBV5-6 and TRBJ2-5, with 9 bases fitting TRBD1. Unmatched junction bases numbered 3, after V lost 9 bases and J lost 3 bases. The length of the CDR3 is 12 residues. The germline V gene encodes CDR1 SGHDT and CDR2 YYEEEE. The CDR3 reads CATGTGKETQYF. The CDR3 nucleotides are TGTGCCACCGGGACAGGGAAAGAGACCCAGTACTTC. Based on the CDR3 plus reference TRBV5-6 and TRBJ2-5, the full variable domain is DAGVTQSPTHLIKTRGQQVTLRCSPKSGHDTVSWYQQALGQGPQFIFQYYEEEERQRGNFPDRFSGHQFPNYSSELNVNALLLGDSALYLCATGTGKETQYFGPGTRLLVL.

This chain uses TRBV4-3 with TRBJ1-2, with D uncertain. The germline gives CDR1 LGHNA, CDR2 YSLEER. Trimming cost V 1 base and J 3 bases, with 12 bases left between them. CDR3 length: 15 amino acids. As DNA, the CDR3 is TGCGCCAGCAGCCAAGTGGGTGGAGGGCACTATGGCTACACCTTC. It translates to CASSQVGGGHYGYTF.

The chain combines TRBV7-3 with TRBJ2-7; D possibly corresponds to TRBD1 (5 bases). V was shortened by 3 bases and J by 3 bases, with 9 bases between the two germline ends. Per the germline V gene, CDR1 is SGHTA and CDR2 is FQGTGA. This CDR3 has 13 residues. The CDR3 region is CASSLGQNYEQYF. CDR3 DNA: TGTGCCAGCAGCTTGGGGCAGAACTACGAGCAGTACTTC.